The present entry profiles one T cell receptor beta chain with its context. Its antigen is still unknown. No much larger clone is present one base from it, and per-base qualities are unavailable. V drops 5 bases and J drops 2 bases, leaving 13 bases in between. For CDR1 and CDR2, the germline V gene (reference sequence) lists LGHDT and YNNKEL. From the cysteine through the phenylalanine, the CDR3 covers 14 amino acids. The kept DNA is CDR3 alone, 42 bases in frame from the first base. TCRbeta CDR3 regions were amplified from genomic DNA using the immunoSEQ Assay, a bias-controlled multiplex PCR. The original methods were these. Nucleated cell counts per sample were estimated from amplification of reference gene primers within the assay. To quantify the absolute abundance of each unique TCRbeta CDR3 rearrangement, sequence reads were collapsed and filtered. Productive Simpson clonality was computed per sample as the square root of Simpson's diversity index over productive rearrangements. TCRdb mirrors the immuneACCESS table, restricted to in-frame sequences. Some clones are absent from its copies; in checked studies, under half trace to an unresolved V gene, and the reason for the others is unknown. D and trimming come from the DNA, and the V and J calls and clone size come from that table. Recorded for this sample are 60,000 or so clones; about nine tenths of them occurred a single time. Around 9.1% of the sample rests with the top ten.

The entry originates in a study of blood T cell repertoires in COVID-19 (TCRdb year 2020). About the study as a whole: Samples covering the acute and convalescent phases of COVID-19 were provided by collaborators in the United States, Italy and Spain. The material from the prospective study consisted of cDNA or gDNA derived from T cells, B-cell-depleted T cells, or PBMCs. Subjects who had been exposed to COVID-19, were actively infected with it, or had recovered from it provided the deeply sampled blood TCRbeta repertoires that made up the dataset. The repertoires were released in a freely available public database intended as a resource for research on the immune response to SARS-CoV-2. The samples were drawn from the first 160 participants of the ongoing ImmuneRACE study and from 1,254 subjects provided by 6 global collaborators. A de-identified subject ID, COVID-19 status, age in years and sex were almost always included in the sample metadata. Where available, HLA class I and class II types were taken from metadata supplied by the sample provider and were not determined by assay-based typing.

General study outcomes and caveats: Clinical and demographic metadata were provided uncurated, with the amount varying by source and participant.

Each collaborating institution followed its own protocols to collect whole blood in K2EDTA tubes. Collaborator samples were shipped for TCRbeta analysis as frozen whole blood, isolated PBMCs, or DNA extracted from either sample type. This chain joins TRBV3-1 (or the pseudogene TRBV3-2) to TRBJ2-7; TRBD2 is possibly the D segment (5 matching bases). The clonotype comes from a human donor with acute or convalescent COVID-19. The donor label of this sample is uncertain. What was sequenced was peripheral blood. The CDR3 region has the sequence CASSARGRAYEQYF. The bases are TGTGCCAGCAGCGCCCGCGGGCGCGCCTACGAGCAGTACTTC.